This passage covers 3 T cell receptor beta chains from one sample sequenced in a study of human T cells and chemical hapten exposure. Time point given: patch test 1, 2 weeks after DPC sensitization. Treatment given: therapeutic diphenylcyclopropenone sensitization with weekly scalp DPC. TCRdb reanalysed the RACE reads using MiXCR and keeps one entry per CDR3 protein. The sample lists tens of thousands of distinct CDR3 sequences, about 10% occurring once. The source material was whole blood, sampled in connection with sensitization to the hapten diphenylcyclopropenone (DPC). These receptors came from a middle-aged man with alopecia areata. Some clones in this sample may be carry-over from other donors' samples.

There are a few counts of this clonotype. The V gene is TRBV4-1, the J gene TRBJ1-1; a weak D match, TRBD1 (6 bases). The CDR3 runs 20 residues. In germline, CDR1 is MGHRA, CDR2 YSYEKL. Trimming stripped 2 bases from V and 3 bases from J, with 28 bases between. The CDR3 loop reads CASSQRWMRGAFALDTEAFF. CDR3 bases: TGCGCCAGCAGCCAACGTTGGATGAGGGGGGCTTTTGCGCTGGACACTGAAGCTTTCTTT.

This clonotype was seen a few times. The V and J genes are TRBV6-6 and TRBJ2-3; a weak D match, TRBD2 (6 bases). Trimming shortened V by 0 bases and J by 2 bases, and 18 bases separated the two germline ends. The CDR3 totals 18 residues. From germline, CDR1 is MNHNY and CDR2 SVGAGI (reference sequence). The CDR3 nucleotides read TGTGCCAGCAGTTACTCCCCCGGTGGTAGCGGTTTCACAGATACGCAGTATTTT. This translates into CASSYSPGGSGFTDTQYF.

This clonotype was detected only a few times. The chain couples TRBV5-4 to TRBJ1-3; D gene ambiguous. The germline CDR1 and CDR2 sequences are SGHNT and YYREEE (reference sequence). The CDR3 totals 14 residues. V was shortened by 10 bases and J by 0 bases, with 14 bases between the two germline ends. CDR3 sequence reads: CALRRVSSGNTIYF. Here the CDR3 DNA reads TGTGCCTTGCGACGGGTGAGCTCTGGAAACACCATATATTTT.